This T cell receptor (beta chain) was recorded in a study of T cell changes during pregnancy in multiple sclerosis. Measured with immunoSEQ multiplex PCR; TCRdb has only the in-frame clones, and not every one. The table lists over 45,000 clones, about 91% of them singletons, with 7.5% to 9% in the top ten. The germline gives CDR1 LNHDA, CDR2 SQIVND (reference sequence). This CDR3 contains 17 residues. The V segment lost 1 base and the J segment 8 bases; nucleotides outside the gene matches: 10. V is TRBV19 and J is TRBJ2-1, with 11 bases fitting TRBD2. The specimen was CD8+ T cells from peripheral blood mononuclear cells, collected after pregnancy. The sequence derives from a female donor with multiple sclerosis, enrolled in a pregnancy study. The CDR3: CASSIVWASGRSDEQFF. CDR3 DNA sequence: TGTGCCAGTAGTATAGTTTGGGCTAGCGGGAGGAGCGATGAGCAGTTCTTC.